This T cell receptor beta chain emerged from a study of T cells in Graves' hyperthyroidism and ophthalmopathy. The study based diagnoses on clinical symptoms, serum thyroxine and TRAb, thyroid ultrasound and orbital computed tomography. This clonotype was seen many times. The germline gives CDR1 SGHRS, CDR2 YFSETQ. V lost 3 bases to trimming and J lost 4 bases; unmatched junction nucleotides: 18. The CDR3 is 19 residues long. RNA transcripts yielded amplified TCR beta CDR3 regions. A first-round RT-PCR of the TCR CDR3 used the HTBI primer set. TCRdb redid the calling of the multiplex PCR reads with MiXCR, one entry per CDR3 protein. Counted here are roughly 650,000 distinct CDR3 sequences, about a sixth occurring once; the ten biggest clones make up roughly 3.3%.

V and J are TRBV5-1 and TRBJ2-1; 8 nucleotides align to TRBD2. The specimen was blood. The sequence was collected from a woman aged 40 to 55 with Graves' ophthalmopathy. The CDR3 reads CASSSDVGLSREVYNEQFF. DNA for the CDR3: TGCGCCAGCAGCTCAGACGTAGGCTTATCGCGGGAGGTTTACAATGAGCAGTTCTTC.